This T cell receptor beta chain was captured in a study of blood T cell repertoires in COVID-19. Original analysis: Nucleated cell number was recorded as an estimate derived from reference gene primer amplification. Method: immunoSEQ multiplex PCR; TCRdb's copy keeps in-frame clones and lacks some. That table is the source of V, J and clone size, and D and trimming were worked out from the DNA. The table has approximately 350,000 clones, around 92% seen once. The germline V and J ends were trimmed by 4 bases and 8 bases, with 12 bases remaining between them. Germline CDR1 reads SGHRS; CDR2 reads YFSETQ. This CDR3 is built from 12 residues.

The J gene is TRBJ1-1, the V gene TRBV5-1; tentatively, D is TRBD1 (5 bases). What was sequenced was peripheral blood. The receptor was derived from a man aged 40-49 years with acute or convalescent COVID-19. As DNA, the CDR3 is TGCGCCAGCAGCCAGGACATTACGGAAGCTTTCTTT. This sequence encodes CASSQDITEAFF.